The T cell receptor (beta chain) under discussion was sequenced for a study of blood T cell repertoires in COVID-19. Study overall: Acute and convalescent COVID-19 specimens originated in the United States, Italy and Spain.

Concerning this clone: Other DNA sequences in the same sample also yield this CDR3.

The protocol was immunoSEQ multiplex PCR, while the TCRdb copy is restricted to in-frame clones and leaves out a portion. The sample has 250,000 to 300,000 clones; 84% are singletons. Germline V gene sequence: CDR1 DFQATT, CDR2 SNEGSKA (reference sequence). CDR3 length: 14 residues. V was clipped by 3 bases and J by 6 bases; unmatched bases: 6. This receptor was obtained from a man in his 60s with acute or convalescent COVID-19. V and J are TRBV20-1 and TRBJ2-3, with TRBD2 identical over 10 bases. Sequencing was carried out using peripheral blood. This chain's CDR3 is CSASSSGGADTQYF. The CDR3 bases are TGCAGTGCTAGTTCCAGCGGGGGGGCGGATACGCAGTATTTT.